This T cell receptor beta chain was sequenced in a study of blood T cells in healthy people across ages. A sample-barcoded 5' primer and a J-beta primer mix were used in a second PCR of about 6 to 11 cycles. TCRdb re-derived calls from the 5' RACE reads in MiXCR, one entry per CDR3 protein. The table has approximately 670,000 distinct CDR3 sequences, 40% to 45% seen once. The CDR3 is 15 residues long. Germline lookup yields CDR1 DFQATT and CDR2 SNEGSKA (reference sequence). The chain has TRBV20-1 and TRBJ2-4; 9 bases line up with TRBD1. The J call is uncertain, as TRBJ2-7 better fits the DNA end. This clonotype was sampled from an elderly man in good health. Sequenced sample: blood. CDR3 residues: CSARITGQGIYEQYF. CDR3 sequence (DNA): TGCAGTGCTAGAATTACGGGACAGGGCATTTACGAGCAGTACTTC.